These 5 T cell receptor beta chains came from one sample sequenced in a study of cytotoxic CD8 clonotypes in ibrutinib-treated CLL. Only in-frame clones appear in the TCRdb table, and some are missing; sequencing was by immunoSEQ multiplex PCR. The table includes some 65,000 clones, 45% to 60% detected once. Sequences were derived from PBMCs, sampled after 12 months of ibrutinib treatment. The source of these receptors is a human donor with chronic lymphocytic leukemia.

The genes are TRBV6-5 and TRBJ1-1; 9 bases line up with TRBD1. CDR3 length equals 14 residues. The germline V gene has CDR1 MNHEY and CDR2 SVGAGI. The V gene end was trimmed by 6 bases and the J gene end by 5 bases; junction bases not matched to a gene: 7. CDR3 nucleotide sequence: TGTGCCAGCAGGCAAGACAGGGGGAGAACTGAAGCTTTCTTT. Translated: CASRQDRGRTEAFF.

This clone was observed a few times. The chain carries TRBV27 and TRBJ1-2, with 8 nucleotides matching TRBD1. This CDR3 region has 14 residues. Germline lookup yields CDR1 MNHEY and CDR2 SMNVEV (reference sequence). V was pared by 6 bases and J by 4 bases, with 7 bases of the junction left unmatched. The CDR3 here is CASRLGQGPYGYTF. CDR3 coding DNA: TGTGCCAGCAGACTTGGACAGGGACCCTATGGCTACACCTTC.

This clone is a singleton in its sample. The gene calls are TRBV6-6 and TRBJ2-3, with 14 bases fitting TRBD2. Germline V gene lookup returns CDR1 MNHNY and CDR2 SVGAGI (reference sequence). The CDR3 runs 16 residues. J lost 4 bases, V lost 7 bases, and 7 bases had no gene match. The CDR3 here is CASNPSGLAGADTQYF. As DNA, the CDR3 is TGTGCCAGCAACCCCTCGGGACTAGCGGGGGCAGATACGCAGTATTTT.

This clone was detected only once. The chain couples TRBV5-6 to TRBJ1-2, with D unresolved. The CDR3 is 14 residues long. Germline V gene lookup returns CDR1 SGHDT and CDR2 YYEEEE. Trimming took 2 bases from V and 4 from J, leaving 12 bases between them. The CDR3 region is CASSFSVPPYGYTF. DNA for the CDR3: TGTGCCAGCAGCTTCTCAGTCCCGCCCTATGGCTACACCTTC.

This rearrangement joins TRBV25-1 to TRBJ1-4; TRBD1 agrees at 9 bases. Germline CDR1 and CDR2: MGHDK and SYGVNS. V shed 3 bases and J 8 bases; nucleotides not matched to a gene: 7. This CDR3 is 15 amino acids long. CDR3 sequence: CASSDTGGLYEKLFF. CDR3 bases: TGTGCCAGCAGTGATACAGGGGGCCTTTACGAAAAACTGTTTTTT.